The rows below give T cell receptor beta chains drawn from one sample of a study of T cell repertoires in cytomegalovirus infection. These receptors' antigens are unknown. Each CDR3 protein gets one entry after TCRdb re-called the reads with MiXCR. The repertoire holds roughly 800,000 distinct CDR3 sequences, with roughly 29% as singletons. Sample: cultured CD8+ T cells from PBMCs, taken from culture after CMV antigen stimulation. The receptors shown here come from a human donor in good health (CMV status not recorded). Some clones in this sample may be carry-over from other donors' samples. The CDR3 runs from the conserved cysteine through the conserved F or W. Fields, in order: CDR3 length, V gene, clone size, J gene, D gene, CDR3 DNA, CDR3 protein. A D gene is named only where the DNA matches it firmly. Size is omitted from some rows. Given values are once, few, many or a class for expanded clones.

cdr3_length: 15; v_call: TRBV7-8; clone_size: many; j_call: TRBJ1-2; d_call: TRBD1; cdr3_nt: TGTGCCAGCAGCTTATTCTCGGGACAGGTGGATGGCTACACCTTC; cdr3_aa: CASSLFSGQVDGYTF
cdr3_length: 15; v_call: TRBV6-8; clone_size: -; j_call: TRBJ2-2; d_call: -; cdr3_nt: TGTGCCAGCAGCCAAGGACGGAGGAACACCGGGGAGCTGTTTTTT; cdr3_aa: CASSQGRRNTGELFF
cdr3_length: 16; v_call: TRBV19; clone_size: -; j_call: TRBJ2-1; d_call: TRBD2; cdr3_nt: TGTGCCAGTAGTCCTCCTAGCGGGGGGCCCTACAATGAGCAGTTCTTC; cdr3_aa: CASSPPSGGPYNEQFF
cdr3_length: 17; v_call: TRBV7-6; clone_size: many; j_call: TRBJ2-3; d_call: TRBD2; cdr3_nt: TGTGCCAGCAGCTTATATACTAGCGGGGGGCTCACAGATACGCAGTATTTT; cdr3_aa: CASSLYTSGGLTDTQYF
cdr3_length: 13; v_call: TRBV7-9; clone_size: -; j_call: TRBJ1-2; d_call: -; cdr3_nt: TGTGCCAGCAGCTCCCTGGAACTGAATGGCTACACCTTC; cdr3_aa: CASSSLELNGYTF
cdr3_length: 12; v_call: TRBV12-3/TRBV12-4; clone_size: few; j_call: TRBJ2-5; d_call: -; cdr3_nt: TGTGCCAGCACCGACAGTTGGGAGACCCAGTACTTC; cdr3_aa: CASTDSWETQYF
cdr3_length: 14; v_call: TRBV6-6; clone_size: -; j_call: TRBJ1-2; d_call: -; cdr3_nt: TGTGCCAGCAGCCACAGTGCGGAAAACTATGGCTACACCTTC; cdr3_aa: CASSHSAENYGYTF
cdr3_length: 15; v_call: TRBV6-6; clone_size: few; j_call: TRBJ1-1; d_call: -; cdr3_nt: TGTGCCAGCAGTTACTCAGGAGGCCAGAGGCCTGAAGCTTTCTTT; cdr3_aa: CASSYSGGQRPEAFF
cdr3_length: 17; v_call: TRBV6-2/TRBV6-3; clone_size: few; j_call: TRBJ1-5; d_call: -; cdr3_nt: TGTGCCAGCAGTTACGGCATTACTTCGACGGGGACCCAGCCCCAGCATTTT; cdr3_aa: CASSYGITSTGTQPQHF
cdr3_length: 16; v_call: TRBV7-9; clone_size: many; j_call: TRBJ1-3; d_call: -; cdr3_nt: TGTGCCAGCAGCTTAGATGGAAGGAACTCTGGAAACACCATATATTTT; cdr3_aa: CASSLDGRNSGNTIYF
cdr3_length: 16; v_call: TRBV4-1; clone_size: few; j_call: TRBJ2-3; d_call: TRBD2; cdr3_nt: TGCGCCAGCAGCCAAAGGGGACTGGGGGGGACAGATACGCAGTATTTT; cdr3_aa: CASSQRGLGGTDTQYF
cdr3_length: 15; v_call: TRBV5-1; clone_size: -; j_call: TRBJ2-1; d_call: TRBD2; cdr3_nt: TGCGCCAGCAGCTTGAATAGCGGGGGGGCCAATGAGCAGTTCTTC; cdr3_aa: CASSLNSGGANEQFF
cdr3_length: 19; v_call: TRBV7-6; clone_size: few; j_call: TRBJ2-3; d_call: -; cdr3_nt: TGTGCCAGCAGCTTAGTGGTTTTAGGGGGGCGCTTAAGCACAGATACGCAGTATTTT; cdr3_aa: CASSLVVLGGRLSTDTQYF
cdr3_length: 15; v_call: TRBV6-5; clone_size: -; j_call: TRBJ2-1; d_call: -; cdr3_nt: TGTGCCAGCAGTTACGGGAGTTTGGCCTACAATGAGCAGTTCTTC; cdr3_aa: CASSYGSLAYNEQFF
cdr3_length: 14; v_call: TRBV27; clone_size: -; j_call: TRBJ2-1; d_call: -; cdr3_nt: TGTGCCAGCAGTTTTAGGCGGTATGAGGATGAGCAGTTCTTC; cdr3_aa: CASSFRRYEDEQFF
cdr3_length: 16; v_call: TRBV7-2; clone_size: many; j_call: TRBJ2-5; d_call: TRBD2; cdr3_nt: TGTGCCAGCAGCCCAACCGGGACTAGCGCACAAGAGACCCAGTACTTC; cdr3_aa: CASSPTGTSAQETQYF
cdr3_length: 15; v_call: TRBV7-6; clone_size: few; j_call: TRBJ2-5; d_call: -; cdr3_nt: TGTGCCAGCAGCTTAAACGGAGGGGGGGCTGGGACCCAGTACTTC; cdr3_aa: CASSLNGGGAGTQYF
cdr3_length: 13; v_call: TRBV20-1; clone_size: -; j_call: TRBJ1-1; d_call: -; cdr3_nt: TGCAGTGCTACCTTTCGACAGACCAGGGAAGCTTTCTTT; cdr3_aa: CSATFRQTREAFF
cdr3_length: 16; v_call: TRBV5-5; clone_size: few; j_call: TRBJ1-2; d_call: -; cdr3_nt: TGTGCCAGCAGTGAGTACCGGGGGACGGCTAACTATGGCTACACCTTC; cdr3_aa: CASSEYRGTANYGYTF
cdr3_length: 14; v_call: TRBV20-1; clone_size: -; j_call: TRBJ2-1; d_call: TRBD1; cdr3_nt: TGCAGTGCTAGAGTGGGGGACAGGGGCAATGAGCAGTTCTTC; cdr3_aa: CSARVGDRGNEQFF
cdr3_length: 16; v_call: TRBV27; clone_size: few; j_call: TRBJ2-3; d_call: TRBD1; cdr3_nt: TGTGCCAGCTGCCGGGGACAGGACATTTCCACAGATACGCAGTATTTT; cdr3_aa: CASCRGQDISTDTQYF
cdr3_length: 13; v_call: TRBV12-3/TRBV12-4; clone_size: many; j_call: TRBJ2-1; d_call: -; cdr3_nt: TGTGCCAGCAGTTTAGGGCAGTTCAATGAGCAGTTCTTC; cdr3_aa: CASSLGQFNEQFF
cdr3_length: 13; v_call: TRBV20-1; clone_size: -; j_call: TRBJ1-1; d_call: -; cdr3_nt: TGCAGTGCTAGGGCACACTCGAACACTGAAGCTTTCTTT; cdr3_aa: CSARAHSNTEAFF
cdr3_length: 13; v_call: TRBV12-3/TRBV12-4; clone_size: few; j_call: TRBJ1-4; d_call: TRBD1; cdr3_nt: TGTGCCAGCACCGGGACAGGGCAGGAAAAACTGTTTTTT; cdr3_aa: CASTGTGQEKLFF
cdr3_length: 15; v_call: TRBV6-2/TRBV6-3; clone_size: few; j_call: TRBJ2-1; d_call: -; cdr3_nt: TGTGCCAGCAGTTACGCGGGGTTCTCCTACAATGAGCAGTTCTTC; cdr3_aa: CASSYAGFSYNEQFF
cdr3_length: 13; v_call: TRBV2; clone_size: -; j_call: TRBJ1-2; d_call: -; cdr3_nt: TGTGCCACCCCCGCGCCCCTAATCCATGGCTACACCTTC; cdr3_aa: CATPAPLIHGYTF
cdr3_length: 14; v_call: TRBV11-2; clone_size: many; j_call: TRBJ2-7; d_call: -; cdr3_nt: TGTGCCAGCAGCTTATCAGGCTCGACCTACGAGCAGTACTTC; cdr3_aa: CASSLSGSTYEQYF
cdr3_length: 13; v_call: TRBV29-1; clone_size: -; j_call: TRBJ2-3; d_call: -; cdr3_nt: TGCAGCGTCCGGCGATATAGCACAGATACGCAGTATTTT; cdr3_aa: CSVRRYSTDTQYF